The rows below give T cell receptor beta chains drawn from one sample of a study of blood T cell repertoires in COVID-19. The method was immunoSEQ multiplex PCR; TCRdb's version includes in-frame clones alone and lacks a portion of them. The sample has approximately 200,000 clones; 83% are singletons. Sequencing was done on a sample of peripheral blood. The receptors stem from a woman between 45 and 65 years old with acute or convalescent COVID-19. The CDR3 runs from the conserved cysteine through the conserved F or W. The D gene is left open where the match is weak. Clone sizes are given selectively: once, few, many, or a class where the clone is expanded.

D: TRBD1
V: TRBV5-4
J: TRBJ1-6
size: -
DNA: TGTGCCAGCAGCCCGGGACAGGGGGTTGCGTACAATTCACCCCTCCACTTT
CDR3: CASSPGQGVAYNSPLHF

D: -
V: TRBV7-9
J: TRBJ1-1
size: -
DNA: TGTGCCAGCAGCTCCACCACCCAGGCGAACACTGAAGCTTTCTTT
CDR3: CASSSTTQANTEAFF

D: -
V: TRBV6-2/TRBV6-3
J: TRBJ1-6
size: -
DNA: TGTGCCAGCAGTCGGACGAACAGGGAAGGTTCACCCCTCCACTTT
CDR3: CASSRTNREGSPLHF

D: -
V: TRBV7-2
J: TRBJ1-4
size: -
DNA: TGTGCCAGCAGCTCTCCGGGGGAAAAACTGTTTTTT
CDR3: CASSSPGEKLFF

D: -
V: TRBV20-1
J: TRBJ2-3
size: -
DNA: TGCAGTGCTAGTTTGGGACTTACCACAGATACGCAGTATTTT
CDR3: CSASLGLTTDTQYF

D: -
V: TRBV9
J: TRBJ1-2
size: -
DNA: TGTGCCAGCAGTGCTACAGCTACTTCTGGCTACACCTTC
CDR3: CASSATATSGYTF

D: -
V: TRBV15
J: TRBJ2-4
size: -
DNA: TGTGCCACCAGCAACCCAGGGCAGGTAAACATTCAGTACTTC
CDR3: CATSNPGQVNIQYF

D: -
V: TRBV12-3/TRBV12-4
J: TRBJ1-1
size: -
DNA: TGTGCCAGCAGTTTGAGGTTTAACACTGAAGCTTTCTTT
CDR3: CASSLRFNTEAFF

D: TRBD1
V: TRBV5-1
J: TRBJ2-7
size: -
DNA: TGCGCCAGCAGCTCACAGGGGAACCTAGACTACGAGCAGTACTTC
CDR3: CASSSQGNLDYEQYF

D: -
V: TRBV10-3
J: TRBJ2-7
size: few
DNA: TGTGCCATCAGTGAGTTACAGACCTACGAGCAGTACTTC
CDR3: CAISELQTYEQYF

D: TRBD1
V: TRBV7-9
J: TRBJ2-1
size: -
DNA: TGTGCCAGCAGCGCCGGACAGGGATCCTACAATGAGCAGTTCTTC
CDR3: CASSAGQGSYNEQFF

D: -
V: TRBV28
J: TRBJ1-2
size: -
DNA: TGTGCCAGCGGTTCACAGGGATCCTATGGCTACACCTTC
CDR3: CASGSQGSYGYTF

D: TRBD1
V: TRBV18
J: TRBJ2-6
size: -
DNA: TGTGCCAGCTCAAAGGGGGCGTTGGGGGCCAACGTCCTGACTTTC
CDR3: CASSKGALGANVLTF

D: TRBD1
V: TRBV19
J: TRBJ1-6
size: -
DNA: TGTGCCAGTAGTAGACCGACAGGGGAAAATTCACCCCTCCACTTT
CDR3: CASSRPTGENSPLHF

D: -
V: TRBV12-3/TRBV12-4
J: TRBJ1-1
size: -
DNA: TGTGCCAGCAGCCGGGGGGCTGAAGCTTTCTTT
CDR3: CASSRGAEAFF

D: TRBD1
V: TRBV19
J: TRBJ1-5
size: -
DNA: TGTGCCAGTAGCCCTAGGACAGGGGGCTCCGGTCAGCCCCAGCATTTT
CDR3: CASSPRTGGSGQPQHF

D: TRBD2
V: TRBV11-2
J: TRBJ2-3
size: -
DNA: TGTGCCAGCAGGCCGGGACTACCTAGCACAGATACGCAGTATTTT
CDR3: CASRPGLPSTDTQYF

D: TRBD1
V: TRBV23-1
J: TRBJ1-1
size: -
DNA: TGCGCCAGCAGCCTGCCCCACACAGGGGCTGGAGCTTTCTTT
CDR3: CASSLPHTGAGAFF

D: TRBD1
V: TRBV5-1
J: TRBJ1-4
size: -
DNA: TGCGCCAGCAGCTCGGGACAGGCAGATAATGAAAAACTGTTTTTT
CDR3: CASSSGQADNEKLFF

D: -
V: TRBV4-1
J: TRBJ2-1
size: -
DNA: TGCGCCAGCAGCCAAGATCCTCTAGCCGGAGCATATGAGCAGTTCTTC
CDR3: CASSQDPLAGAYEQFF

D: -
V: TRBV4-1
J: TRBJ1-6
size: once
DNA: TGCGCCAGCAGCCAAGTGGCGGGAAGTGGTAATTCACCCCTCCACTTT
CDR3: CASSQVAGSGNSPLHF

D: TRBD1
V: TRBV29-1
J: TRBJ1-2
size: -
DNA: TGCAGCGTTGAAAAACAGGACAGGGACTATGGCTACACCTTC
CDR3: CSVEKQDRDYGYTF

D: -
V: TRBV6-2/TRBV6-3
J: TRBJ1-6
size: -
DNA: TGTGCCAGCAGTTATGGGCAGGCGGGGTCACCCCTCCACTTT
CDR3: CASSYGQAGSPLHF

D: TRBD1
V: TRBV19
J: TRBJ1-2
size: -
DNA: TGTGCCAGTAGAGACGGACAGGGAGCAGGTTATGGCTACACCTTC
CDR3: CASRDGQGAGYGYTF

D: -
V: TRBV27
J: TRBJ2-2
size: -
DNA: TGTGCCAGCAGTATCTCAGGGTCCGGGGAGCTGTTTTTT
CDR3: CASSISGSGELFF

D: -
V: TRBV24-1
J: TRBJ2-3
size: -
DNA: TGTGCCACCAGTGATACTCTAGCGACAGATACGCAGTATTTT
CDR3: CATSDTLATDTQYF

D: -
V: TRBV9
J: TRBJ1-1
size: -
DNA: TGTGCCAGCAGCGTAGCTATGAACACTGAAGCTTTCTTT
CDR3: CASSVAMNTEAFF

D: TRBD1
V: TRBV19
J: TRBJ1-1
size: -
DNA: TGTGCCAGCGGACAGGGTATAGCTGAAGCTTTCTTT
CDR3: CASGQGIAEAFF

D: TRBD1
V: TRBV29-1
J: TRBJ2-7
size: -
DNA: TGCAGCGTTGTACCCCTACAGGGGGCGAAATACGAGCAGTACTTC
CDR3: CSVVPLQGAKYEQYF

D: -
V: TRBV18
J: TRBJ1-6
size: few
DNA: TGTGCCAGCTCCCAGACTCCCGAGGGTTCACCCCTCCACTTT
CDR3: CASSQTPEGSPLHF

D: -
V: TRBV5-6
J: TRBJ1-4
size: -
DNA: TGTGCCAGCAGCTCCATTAACACCCCAACTAATGAAAAACTGTTTTTT
CDR3: CASSSINTPTNEKLFF

D: -
V: TRBV6-5
J: TRBJ2-1
size: -
DNA: TGTGCCAGCCGGATGGGGGCGGATGAGCAGTTCTTC
CDR3: CASRMGADEQFF

D: TRBD1
V: TRBV7-8
J: TRBJ1-1
size: -
DNA: TGTGCCAGCAGCTTACAGGGGGCAGGCGCTGAAGCTTTCTTT
CDR3: CASSLQGAGAEAFF

D: -
V: TRBV12-2
J: TRBJ1-3
size: -
DNA: -
CDR3: CASRFVIFGTGASGNTIYF

D: TRBD1
V: TRBV6-1
J: TRBJ1-1
size: -
DNA: TGTGCCAGCAGGGCCCCAGGGGGAATTGAAGCTTTCTTT
CDR3: CASRAPGGIEAFF

D: -
V: TRBV28
J: TRBJ1-1
size: -
DNA: TGTGCCAGCAGTTTAATGGGTGGGGGGAATGAAGCTTTCTTT
CDR3: CASSLMGGGNEAFF

D: -
V: TRBV18
J: TRBJ1-1
size: -
DNA: TGTGCCAGCTCACCCGGGTCCGAGTCTGAAGCTTTCTTT
CDR3: CASSPGSESEAFF

D: -
V: TRBV4-1
J: TRBJ2-3
size: -
DNA: TGCGCCAGCAGCCAAGATTGGAGGACAGCTGATACGCAGTATTTT
CDR3: CASSQDWRTADTQYF

D: TRBD1
V: TRBV2
J: TRBJ2-7
size: -
DNA: TGTGCCAGCAGGGGGGACAGGGGCTACGAGCAGTACTTC
CDR3: CASRGDRGYEQYF

D: TRBD1
V: TRBV5-1
J: TRBJ1-2
size: -
DNA: TGCGCCAGCAGCTCGGGACAGGGACCTTATGGCTACACCTTC
CDR3: CASSSGQGPYGYTF

D: -
V: TRBV7-2
J: TRBJ1-3
size: -
DNA: TGTGCCAGCAGCTTGGAGCAGGGGTCCACGGGAAACACCATATATTTT
CDR3: CASSLEQGSTGNTIYF

D: TRBD1
V: TRBV7-2
J: TRBJ2-6
size: -
DNA: TGTGCCAGCAGCTCAGGGACAGGCGTCTCTGGGGCCAACGTCCTGACTTTC
CDR3: CASSSGTGVSGANVLTF

D: -
V: TRBV7-9
J: TRBJ1-1
size: -
DNA: TGTGCCAGCAGCCGACAGAACATGAACACTGAAGCTTTCTTT
CDR3: CASSRQNMNTEAFF

D: -
V: TRBV5-1
J: TRBJ2-3
size: -
DNA: TGCGCCAGCAGTCAACGGACGGGGGAAGATACGCAGTATTTT
CDR3: CASSQRTGEDTQYF

D: TRBD1
V: TRBV6-6
J: TRBJ1-2
size: -
DNA: TGTGCCAGCAGTCCTCTAACAGGGGCCTATGGCTACACCTTC
CDR3: CASSPLTGAYGYTF

D: TRBD1
V: TRBV9
J: TRBJ1-1
size: -
DNA: TGTGCCAGCAGCGTACGACAGGGATTTTATGGGACAGCGAACACTGAAGCTTTCTTT
CDR3: CASSVRQGFYGTANTEAFF

D: -
V: TRBV5-6
J: TRBJ1-2
size: -
DNA: TGTGCCAGCAGCGTGAGGGGCGGGGAGGCTGGCTACACCTTC
CDR3: CASSVRGGEAGYTF

D: TRBD2
V: TRBV5-6
J: TRBJ2-7
size: once
DNA: TGTGCCAGCAGCTTGCGTTACCAGGGAGGGGAGCAGTACTTC
CDR3: CASSLRYQGGEQYF

D: TRBD2
V: TRBV29-1
J: TRBJ2-3
size: -
DNA: TGCAGCGTTGAAGATCCTGTCGCGGGGGGTACGACAGATACGCAGTATTTT
CDR3: CSVEDPVAGGTTDTQYF

D: -
V: TRBV19
J: TRBJ1-2
size: few
DNA: TGTGCCAGTAGTATAAACCTGGGAGCTAACTATGGCTACACCTTC
CDR3: CASSINLGANYGYTF

D: -
V: TRBV28
J: TRBJ2-5
size: -
DNA: TGTGCCAGCAGTCGTCGAGAGACCCAGTACTTC
CDR3: CASSRRETQYF

D: TRBD2
V: TRBV3-1/TRBV3-2
J: TRBJ2-4
size: -
DNA: TGTGCCAGCAGCCAAGACCTAGCGGGAAACATTCAGTACTTC
CDR3: CASSQDLAGNIQYF

D: TRBD1
V: TRBV5-6
J: TRBJ1-5
size: -
DNA: TGTGCCAGCAGTCACGGGACAGGGGATCAGCCCCAGCATTTT
CDR3: CASSHGTGDQPQHF

D: TRBD2
V: TRBV15
J: TRBJ2-3
size: -
DNA: TGTGCCACCAGCGGGAGCGGGACCAGCACAGATACGCAGTATTTT
CDR3: CATSGSGTSTDTQYF